Following are 6 T cell receptor beta chains from one sample sequenced in a study of beta chain features in type 1 diabetes. The isolated RNA, all of it, was reverse transcribed, so expressed TCRB transcripts were what got sequenced. The repertoire was sequenced with immunoSEQ multiplex PCR; TCRdb's copy has only in-frame clones and lacks some. The sample contains about 340,000 clones, around 8% of which appear only once. The sequenced sample was central memory CD4+ T cells from blood. These receptors all come from a woman aged 18-29 years in good health.

This clone has a handful of counts. The chain has TRBV6-6 and TRBJ1-1, with 9 bases identical to TRBD1. Trimming at V came to 7 bases and at J to 10 bases, leaving 10 bases not matched to a gene. This CDR3 region has 13 residues. Germline V gene lookup returns CDR1 MNHNY and CDR2 SVGAGI (reference sequence). The CDR3 protein is CASKRTGVDGAFF. Written as DNA, the CDR3 is TGTGCCAGCAAACGGACAGGGGTGGATGGAGCTTTCTTT.

The table lists this clone with a few counts. The chain recombines TRBV10-1 with TRBJ2-5, with D tentatively TRBD2 (5 bases). This CDR3 has 14 residues. Trimming left V 8 bases short and J 5 bases short, with 18 bases between. Germline CDR1 is WNHNN and CDR2 is SYGVQD (reference sequence). CDR3 sequence (DNA): TGCGCCAGCTCATTAGAGGGCTCGCGGGAGACCCAGTACTTC. It encodes CASSLEGSRETQYF.

The chain combines TRBV5-4 with TRBJ2-4; 10 bases are shared with TRBD2. The germline CDR1 and CDR2 sequences are SGHNT and YYREEE (reference sequence). Trimming removed 4 bases from V and 6 bases from J; junction bases left unmatched: 13. The CDR3 length is 17 residues. This CDR3 is CASSPIAKGLARNIQYF. The CDR3 DNA reads as TGTGCCAGCAGCCCCATTGCAAAGGGACTAGCGAGAAACATTCAGTACTTC.

This clone came up many times. This sequence joins TRBV27 and TRBJ2-7; 7 nucleotides line up with TRBD1. Germline V gives CDR1 MNHEY, CDR2 SMNVEV (reference sequence). The CDR3 runs to 13 residues. V lost 5 bases and J lost 5; bases outside the gene matches: 6. As DNA, the CDR3 is TGTGCCAGCAGTCAAAACAGGGGCCACGAGCAGTACTTC. Its translation is CASSQNRGHEQYF.

This clone occurred a few times. The V and J genes are TRBV7-9 and TRBJ2-6; D unclear. Germline V gene lookup returns CDR1 SEHNR and CDR2 FQNEAQ (reference sequence). Trimming removed 2 bases from V and 0 bases from J, with 5 bases in between. This CDR3 is built from 15 residues. DNA of the CDR3: TGTGCCAGCAGCTTAATCAGCTCTGGGGCCAACGTCCTGACTTTC. Translation: CASSLISSGANVLTF.

This clone was detected only a few times. This rearrangement joins TRBV5-4 to TRBJ2-4; maybe TRBD2 (6 bases). Trimming stripped 4 bases from V and 2 bases from J, with 22 bases between. The germline V gene encodes CDR1 SGHNT and CDR2 YYREEE (reference sequence). This CDR3 region has 18 residues. DNA for the CDR3: TGTGCCAGCAGCCCGAACCCCCGGGCCGCGGGGTCCAAAAACATTCAGTACTTC. It specifies CASSPNPRAAGSKNIQYF.